This T cell receptor (beta chain) is drawn from a study of somatic mutations in cytotoxic T cells in rheumatoid arthritis. Produced via immunoSEQ multiplex PCR; TCRdb's table is partial and in-frame only. The sample has about 14,000 clones, 74% seen once. The length of the CDR3 is 9 residues. Germline V lookup: CDR1 MNHEY, CDR2 SMNVEV (reference sequence). V was trimmed by 7 bases and J by 14 bases, leaving 11 bases between them. Details on this clone: Its antigen remains unidentified.

Notes on the study in general: Measured CD8+ T-cell clonality, a value compared between rheumatoid arthritis patients and age-matched healthy controls, did not differ significantly.

The sequence came from an adult with rheumatoid arthritis. Input material: CD8+ T cells sorted from blood. The chain has TRBV27 and TRBJ1-2; D is undetermined. CDR3 sequence: CASKEARTF. The CDR3 nucleotides read TGTGCCAGCAAGGAGGCTAGGACCTTC.